This TCR beta chain was captured by sequencing in a study of T-cell reconstitution after alpha-beta-depleted transplantation in children. This sample's TCRbeta library carried unique molecular identifier barcodes. TCRdb fed the PCR reads into MiXCR, producing one record per CDR3 protein. The data hold some 490,000 distinct CDR3 sequences, with under 15% observed a single time. This clonotype was counted many times. Specimen: PBMCs from the stem cell graft donor, collected from the stem cell graft. The receptor was derived from a human donor who donated a stem cell graft to a child with combined immunodeficiency.

Here the CDR3 reads CATSDNGRLAGSYNEQFF. The CDR3 DNA sequence: TGTGCCACCAGTGATAACGGGAGGCTAGCGGGGTCCTACAATGAGCAGTTCTTC. This chain joins TRBV24-1 and TRBJ2-1; 9 bases align to TRBD2. Germline V lookup: CDR1 KGHDR, CDR2 SFDVKD. After removal of 3 bases from V and 1 base from J, the junction contained 9 bases not matched to a gene. The CDR3 has 18 residues.